The present T cell receptor beta chain was sequenced within a study of control samples from healthy donors and cancer patients. Measured with immunoSEQ multiplex PCR; TCRdb has only the in-frame clones, and not every one. The table has about 90,000 clones, approximately 90% seen once; the top ten hold around 3.8%. The sample comprised blood. The clonotype was recovered from a woman aged 18 to 35 in good health.

The CDR3 loop is CASSYLGLSLNTGELFF. The CDR3 DNA reads TGTGCCAGCAGTTATTTGGGTCTATCCTTAAACACCGGGGAGCTGTTTTTT. This chain connects TRBV6-2 or TRBV6-3 to TRBJ2-2; D remains unclear. The V gene lost 3 bases and the J gene lost 2 bases, with 16 bases spanning the gap. CDR3 length: 17 residues. The germline CDR1 and CDR2 sequences are MNHEY and SVGEGT.